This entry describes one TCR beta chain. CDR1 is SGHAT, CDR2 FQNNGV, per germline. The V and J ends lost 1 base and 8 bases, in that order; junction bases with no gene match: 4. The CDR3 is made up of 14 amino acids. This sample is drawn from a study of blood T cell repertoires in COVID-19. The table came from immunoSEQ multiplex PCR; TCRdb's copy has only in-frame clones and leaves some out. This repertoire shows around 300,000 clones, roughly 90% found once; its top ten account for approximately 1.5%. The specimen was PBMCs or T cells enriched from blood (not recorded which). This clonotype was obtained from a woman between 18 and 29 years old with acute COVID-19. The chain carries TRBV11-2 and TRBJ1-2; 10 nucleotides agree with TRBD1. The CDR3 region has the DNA TGTGCCAGCAGCTTAGCCGACAGGGGGCTAGGCTACACCTTC. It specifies CASSLADRGLGYTF.